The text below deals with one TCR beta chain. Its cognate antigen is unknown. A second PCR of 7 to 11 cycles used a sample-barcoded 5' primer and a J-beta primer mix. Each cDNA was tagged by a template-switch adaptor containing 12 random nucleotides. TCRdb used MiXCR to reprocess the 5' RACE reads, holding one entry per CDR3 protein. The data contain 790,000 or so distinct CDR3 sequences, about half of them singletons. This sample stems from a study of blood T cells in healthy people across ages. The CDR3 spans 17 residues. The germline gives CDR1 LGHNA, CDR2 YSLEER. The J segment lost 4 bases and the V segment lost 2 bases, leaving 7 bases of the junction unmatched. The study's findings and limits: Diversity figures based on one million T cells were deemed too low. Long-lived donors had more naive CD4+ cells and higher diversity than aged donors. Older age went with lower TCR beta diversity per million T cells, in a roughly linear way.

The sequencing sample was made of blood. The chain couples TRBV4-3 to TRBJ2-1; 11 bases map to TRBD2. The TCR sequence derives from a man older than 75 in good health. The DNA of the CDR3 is TGCGCCAGCAGCCAATCCTATACTAGCGGGAGTTACAATGAGCAGTTCTTC. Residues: CASSQSYTSGSYNEQFF.